This record looks at one TCR beta chain sequence and its context. The antigen is not known. The data were taken from a study of blood T cells in healthy people across ages. Overall study findings and caveats: With age, beta diversity per million T cells declined roughly linearly, significantly by about 40. Unsorted PBMCs ruled out conclusive naive versus antigen-experienced comparison.

For the second PCR, which ran for roughly 7 to 11 cycles, a sample-barcoded 5' primer and a J-beta primer mix were used. TCRdb redid the calling of the 5' RACE reads with MiXCR, one entry per CDR3 protein. The sample carries some 1.6 million distinct CDR3 sequences, roughly 32% recorded once. Trimming removed 4 bases at V and 1 base at J, with 13 bases between. Per the germline V gene, CDR1 is SGHRS and CDR2 is YFSETQ. The CDR3 runs to 15 residues. The source is a woman in her twenties or thirties in good health. The rearrangement joins TRBV5-1 to TRBJ2-3; D is perhaps TRBD1 (5 bases). Input material: blood. CDR3 protein: CASSGMGPRTDTQYF. The CDR3, as DNA: TGCGCCAGCAGCGGTATGGGGCCCCGCACAGATACGCAGTATTTT.